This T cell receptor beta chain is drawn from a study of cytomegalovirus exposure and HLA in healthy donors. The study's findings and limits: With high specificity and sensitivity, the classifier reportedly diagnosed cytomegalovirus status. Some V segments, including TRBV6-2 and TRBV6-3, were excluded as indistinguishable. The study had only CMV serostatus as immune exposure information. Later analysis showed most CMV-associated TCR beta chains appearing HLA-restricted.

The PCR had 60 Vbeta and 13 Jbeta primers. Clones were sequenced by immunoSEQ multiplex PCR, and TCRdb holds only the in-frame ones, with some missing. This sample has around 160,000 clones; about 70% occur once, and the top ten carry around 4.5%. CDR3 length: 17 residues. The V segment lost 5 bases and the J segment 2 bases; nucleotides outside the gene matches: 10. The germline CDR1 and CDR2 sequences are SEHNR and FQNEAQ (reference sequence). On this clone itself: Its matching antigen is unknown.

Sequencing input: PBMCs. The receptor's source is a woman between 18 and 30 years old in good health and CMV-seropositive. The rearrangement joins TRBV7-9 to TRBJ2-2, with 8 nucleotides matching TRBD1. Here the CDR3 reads CASSPPDRGLNTGELFF. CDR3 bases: TGTGCCAGCAGCCCCCCCGACAGGGGTTTAAACACCGGGGAGCTGTTTTTT.